This TCR beta chain was documented in a study of identical twins. This clonotype has more than one count but fewer than ten. The junction had 10 bases not matched to a gene; V was cut back by 5 bases and J by 4 bases. Germline V gene sequence: CDR1 SGHAT, CDR2 FQNNGV. This CDR3 comprises 16 residues. All donors comprised healthy Caucasians. TCRdb ran MiXCR on the 5' RACE reads and lists one entry per CDR3 protein. In the table there are nearly 250,000 distinct CDR3 sequences, approximately 7% of which are singletons. Another study also made use of these data, one on yellow fever vaccine responses in identical twins.

Specimen: memory (CD45RO+) T cells sorted from blood. This TCR derives from a woman under 30 in good health. This sequence joins TRBV11-2 and TRBJ2-1; 8 bases fit TRBD1. The CDR3 here is CASSRTGTGGYNEQFF. For the CDR3, the DNA is TGTGCCAGCAGCCGAACCGGGACAGGAGGTTACAATGAGCAGTTCTTC.